This T cell receptor beta chain was found in a study of blood T cell repertoires in COVID-19. Study-level information: PBMCs, B-cell-depleted T cells, or T cells were the source of the cDNA or gDNA that made up the material.

In the authors' methods: Reference gene primers were amplified, and this amplification served to estimate nucleated cell counts. The method was immunoSEQ multiplex PCR; TCRdb's version includes in-frame clones alone and lacks a portion of them. That table is the source of V, J and clone size, and D and trimming were worked out from the DNA. The sample shows about 98,000 clones, 82% of them seen only once. Material: peripheral blood. This sequence originates from an older man with acute or convalescent COVID-19.

CDR3 loop: CASSQVGGGGGQPQHF. DNA for the CDR3: TGCGCCAGCAGCCAAGTGGGTGGGGGAGGTGGTCAGCCCCAGCATTTT. The chain employs TRBV4-1 and TRBJ1-5, with D possibly being TRBD1 (5 bases). CDR1 MGHRA and CDR2 YSYEKL come from the germline V gene. This CDR3 comprises 16 residues. V lost 1 base to trimming and J lost 6 bases, with 16 bases between them.